Below, 5 T cell receptor beta chains from the same sample are listed, as sequenced in a study of metastatic and nonmetastatic thyroid tumors. No patient had received any treatment before thyroid surgery. TCRdb ran MiXCR on the PCR reads. This table has more than 35,000 clones, about 14% appearing once. The sample comprised blood. The receptors were gathered from a female donor with papillary thyroid cancer or a benign thyroid nodule (not recorded which). Some clones in this sample may be carry-over from other donors' samples.

The chain's CDR3 is CASSEWTPGQVDYGYTF. DNA for the CDR3: TGTGCCAGCAGTGAATGGACCCCGGGACAGGTCGACTATGGCTACACCTTC. V usage is TRBV2 and J usage is TRBJ1-2; 8 bases fit TRBD1. Germline CDR1 and CDR2: SNHLY and FYNNEI. After removal of 2 bases from V and 3 bases from J, the junction contained 11 bases not matched to a gene. There are 17 residues in the CDR3.

This clone has ten or more counts. The chain combines TRBV2 with TRBJ1-1; TRBD1 agrees at 7 bases. V was clipped by 4 bases and J by 4 bases; unmatched bases: 9. Germline V gene lookup returns CDR1 SNHLY and CDR2 FYNNEI. The CDR3 extends over 15 amino acids. The CDR3, as DNA: TGTGCCAGCAGTGCTGAGGGGGCGCGGGGCACTGAAGCTTTCTTT. Its protein is CASSAEGARGTEAFF.

This clone ranks as medium-sized (0.01 to 0.1%). This chain links TRBV12-3 or TRBV12-4 with TRBJ1-2; TRBD1 is a possible D gene (6 bases). V shed 7 bases and J shed 8 bases, with 14 bases lying between them. CDR3 length: 12 amino acids. The CDR3: CASTSWGGGYTF. DNA of the CDR3: TGTGCCAGCACCTCCTGGGGGGGCGGCTACACCTTC.

This clone was counted once. This sequence joins TRBV2 and TRBJ1-4, with 7 bases aligning to TRBD1. The trim removed 8 bases at V and 6 bases at J, leaving 9 bases unmatched. Germline CDR1 and CDR2: SNHLY and FYNNEI. CDR3 length: 14 residues. The CDR3 DNA is TGTGCCAGCCGAACCGGGACAGCTGATGAAAAACTGTTTTTT. Its translation: CASRTGTADEKLFF.

In nucleotides, the CDR3 is TGCAGTGCTAGAGACCTCCAGGCACGGATAAATGAGCAGTTCTTC. It codes for CSARDLQARINEQFF. The V gene is TRBV20-1, the J gene TRBJ2-1, with unresolved D. The CDR3 runs 15 residues. Trimming took off 0 bases at V and 7 bases at J, with 16 bases between the two ends. The germline gives CDR1 DFQATT, CDR2 SNEGSKA (reference sequence).